This entry lists 5 T cell receptor beta chains sequenced from one sample in a study of shared clonotypes between healthy human individuals. Naive CD8 cells, CD45RO-negative and positively selected for CCR7, excluded terminally differentiated effector memory CD45RA+ cells. Measured with immunoSEQ multiplex PCR; TCRdb has only the in-frame clones, and not every one. The table includes about 600,000 clones, roughly 98% detected once. Material for sequencing was naive CD8+ T cells sorted from blood. These receptors all stem from a man aged 30-40 years in good health.

The chain is built from TRBV5-5 and TRBJ1-5, with D possibly TRBD1 on 6 matching bases. Trimming removed 2 bases from V and 2 bases from J, with 8 bases in between. The CDR3 totals 14 residues. Germline V gene lookup returns CDR1 SGHKS and CDR2 YYEKEE (reference sequence). Here the CDR3 DNA reads TGTGCCAGCAGCTTACGACAGGGCAATCAGCCCCAGCATTTT. As protein: CASSLRQGNQPQHF.

The rearrangement joins TRBV29-1 to TRBJ2-7; the D gene is possibly TRBD1 (7 bases). The CDR3 runs 13 residues. Per germline, CDR1 SQVTM and CDR2 ANQGSEA. V lost 4 bases and J lost 5, with 15 bases in between. The CDR3: CSVGPGGFDEQYF. The CDR3 DNA reads as TGCAGCGTTGGTCCAGGGGGGTTCGACGAGCAGTACTTC.

In its sample, this clone was seen once. The chain recombines TRBV27 with TRBJ2-3; D is perhaps TRBD2 (6 bases). V lost 6 bases and J 3 bases, leaving 10 bases between the germline ends. Germline CDR1 and CDR2: MNHEY and SMNVEV (reference sequence). The CDR3 sequence is 13 residues long. The CDR3 loop reads CASSGGATDTQYF. CDR3 in DNA: TGTGCCAGCAGCGGGGGAGCGACAGATACGCAGTATTTT.

This chain joins TRBV7-9 and TRBJ2-1; D might be TRBD2 (6 bases). Germline CDR1 reads SEHNR; CDR2 reads FQNEAQ (reference sequence). The CDR3 is 15 residues long. V shed 5 bases and J shed 6 bases, with 17 bases lying between them. Here the CDR3 reads CASSLLTSSPNEQFF. Written as DNA, the CDR3 is TGTGCCAGCAGCCTCCTGACTAGTTCACCCAATGAGCAGTTCTTC. Based on the CDR3 plus reference TRBV7-9 and TRBJ2-1, the full variable domain is DTGVSQNPRHKITKRGQNVTFRCDPISEHNRLYWYRQTLGQGPEFLTYFQNEAQLEKSRLLSDRFSAERPKGSFSTLEIQRTEQGDSAMYLCASSLLTSSPNEQFFGPGTRLTVL.

This chain uses TRBV28 with TRBJ2-5; D not certain. This CDR3 contains 14 residues. From germline, CDR1 is MDHEN and CDR2 SYDVKM. Trimming took 2 bases from V and 5 from J, leaving 12 bases between them. The CDR3 nucleotides read TGTGCCAGCAGTTTAGTAGAACGGCCGGAGACCCAGTACTTC. Amino acid sequence: CASSLVERPETQYF.